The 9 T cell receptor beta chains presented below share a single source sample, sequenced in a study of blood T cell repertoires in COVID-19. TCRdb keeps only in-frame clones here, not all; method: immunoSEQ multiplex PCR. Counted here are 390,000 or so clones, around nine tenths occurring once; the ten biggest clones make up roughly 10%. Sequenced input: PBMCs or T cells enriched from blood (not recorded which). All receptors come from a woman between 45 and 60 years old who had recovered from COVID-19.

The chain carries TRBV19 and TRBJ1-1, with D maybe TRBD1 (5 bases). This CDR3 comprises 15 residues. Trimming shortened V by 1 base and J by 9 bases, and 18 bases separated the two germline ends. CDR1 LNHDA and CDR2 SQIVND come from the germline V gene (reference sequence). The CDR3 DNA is TGTGCCAGTAGTATAGCCTCGGTGGGGGGATTGAAAGCTTTCTTT. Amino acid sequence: CASSIASVGGLKAFF.

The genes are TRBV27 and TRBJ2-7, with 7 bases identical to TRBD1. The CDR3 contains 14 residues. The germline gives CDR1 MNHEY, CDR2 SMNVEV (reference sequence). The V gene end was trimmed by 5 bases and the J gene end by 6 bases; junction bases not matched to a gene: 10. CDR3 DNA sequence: TGTGCCAGCAGTGTCGGGACAGCTCCTGGCGAGCAGTACTTC. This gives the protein CASSVGTAPGEQYF.

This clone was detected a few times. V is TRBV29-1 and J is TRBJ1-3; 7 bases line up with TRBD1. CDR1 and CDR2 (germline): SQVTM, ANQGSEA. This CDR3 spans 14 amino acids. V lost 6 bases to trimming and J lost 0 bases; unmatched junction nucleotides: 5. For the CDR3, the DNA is TGCAGCGTAGTAACAGGGGTCTCTGGAAACACCATATATTTT. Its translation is CSVVTGVSGNTIYF.

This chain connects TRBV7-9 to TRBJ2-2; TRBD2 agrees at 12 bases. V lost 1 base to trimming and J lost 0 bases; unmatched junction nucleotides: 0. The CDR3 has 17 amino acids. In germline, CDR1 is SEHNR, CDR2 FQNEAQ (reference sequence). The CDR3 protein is CASSLGLAGANTGELFF. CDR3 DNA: TGTGCCAGCAGCTTAGGACTAGCGGGGGCGAACACCGGGGAGCTGTTTTTT.

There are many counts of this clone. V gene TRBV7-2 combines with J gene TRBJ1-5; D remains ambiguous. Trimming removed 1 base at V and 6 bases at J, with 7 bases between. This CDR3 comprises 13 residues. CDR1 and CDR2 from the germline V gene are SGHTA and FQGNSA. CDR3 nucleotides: TGTGCCAGCAGCTTAGACACCACTCAGCCCCAGCATTTT. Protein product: CASSLDTTQPQHF.

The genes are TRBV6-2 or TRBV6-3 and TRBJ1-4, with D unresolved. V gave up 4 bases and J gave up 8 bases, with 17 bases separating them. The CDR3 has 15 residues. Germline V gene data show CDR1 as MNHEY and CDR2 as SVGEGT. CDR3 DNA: TGTGCCAGCAGTTCCACCGGCGGGGTTGGAGAAAAACTGTTTTTT. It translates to CASSSTGGVGEKLFF.

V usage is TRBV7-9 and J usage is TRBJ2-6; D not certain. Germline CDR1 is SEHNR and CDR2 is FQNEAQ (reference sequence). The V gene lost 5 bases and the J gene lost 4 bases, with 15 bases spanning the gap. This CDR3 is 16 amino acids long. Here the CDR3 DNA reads TGTGCCAGCAGCCCCAATTCGGTCCTCGGGGCCAACGTCCTGACTTTC. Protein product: CASSPNSVLGANVLTF.

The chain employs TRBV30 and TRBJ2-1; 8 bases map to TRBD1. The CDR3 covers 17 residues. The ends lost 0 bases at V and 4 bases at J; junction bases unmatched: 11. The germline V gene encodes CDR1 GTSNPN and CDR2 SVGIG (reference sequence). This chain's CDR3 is CAWSVLGTGRPYNEQFF. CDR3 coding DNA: TGTGCCTGGAGTGTACTAGGGACAGGAAGGCCTTACAATGAGCAGTTCTTC. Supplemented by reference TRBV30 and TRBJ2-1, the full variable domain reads SQTIHQWPATLVQPVGSPLSLECTVEGTSNPNLYWYRQAAGRGLQLLFYSVGIGQISSEVPQNLSASRPQDRQFILSSKKLLLSDSGFYLCAWSVLGTGRPYNEQFFGPGTRLTVL.

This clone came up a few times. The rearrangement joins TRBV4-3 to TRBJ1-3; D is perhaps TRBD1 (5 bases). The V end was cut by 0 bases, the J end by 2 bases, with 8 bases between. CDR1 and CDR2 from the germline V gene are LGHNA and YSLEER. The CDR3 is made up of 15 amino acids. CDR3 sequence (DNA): TGCGCCAGCAGCCAAGAGACAGTCCCTGGAAACACCATATATTTT. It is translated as CASSQETVPGNTIYF.